These 22 T cell receptor beta chains were all obtained from the same sample, sequenced in a study of CD4 T cells in relation to SARS-CoV-2 and coronaviruses. Unexposed donor CD4+ T cells date from about 2010-2018, before the COVID-19 pandemic. After about ten days of culture, CD4+ T cells were isolated. Profiling relied on immunoSEQ multiplex PCR, and the TCRdb table lists in-frame clones only, not all of them. Altogether some 30,000 clones are present, about 73% being singletons, with the ten largest covering approximately 22%. Their specific antigens are unknown. The sequenced sample consisted of CD4+ T cells from PBMCs, cultured in vitro. The receptor source for this set is a human donor in good health.

The chain couples TRBV5-1 to TRBJ2-1; 9 nucleotides agree with TRBD2. V shed 5 bases, J shed 8 bases, and the junction held 11 bases outside the gene matches. CDR3 length equals 15 residues. Looked up from germline, CDR1 is SGHRS and CDR2 is YFSETQ. As DNA, the CDR3 is TGCGCCAGCAGAAGCGGGGGGAAAGGGTTTGATGAGCAGTTCTTC. Translation gives CASRSGGKGFDEQFF.

V is TRBV11-3 and J is TRBJ2-2; D gene unclear. Looked up from germline, CDR1 is SGHNT and CDR2 is YENEEA. V lost 1 base, J lost 4 bases, and 13 bases lay in between. The CDR3 runs 16 residues. The CDR3 loop is CASSLAGSTGTGELFF. The DNA of the CDR3 is TGTGCCAGCAGCTTAGCGGGCTCAACGGGCACCGGGGAGCTGTTTTTT.

The rearrangement links TRBV6-6 to TRBJ1-5, with D possibly matching TRBD1 (5 bases). V shed 4 bases and J shed 5 bases, with 12 bases lying between them. The CDR3 extends over 14 amino acids. CDR1 is MNHNY and CDR2 is SVGAGI in the germline V gene (reference sequence). CDR3 coding DNA: TGTGCCAGCAGTTCTGCAGGGTCAGATCAGCCCCAGCATTTT. This translates into CASSSAGSDQPQHF.

The CDR3 reads CASSFTPRLAGSEQYF. The CDR3 region has the DNA TGTGCCAGCAGTTTCACCCCCAGGTTGGCGGGCTCTGAGCAGTACTTC. V is TRBV28 and J is TRBJ2-7; D is perhaps TRBD2 (5 bases). In germline, CDR1 is MDHEN, CDR2 SYDVKM. The germline V and J ends were trimmed by 3 bases and 7 bases, with 22 bases remaining between them. This CDR3 spans 16 amino acids.

CDR3 residues: CASSVGSPGAGEARSYNEQFF. The DNA for the CDR3 is TGTGCCAGCAGCGTAGGGTCCCCAGGTGCGGGGGAAGCTAGGTCCTACAATGAGCAGTTCTTC. The chain has TRBV9 and TRBJ2-1, with TRBD2 matching over 7 bases. The CDR3 length is 21 residues. Per germline, CDR1 SGDLS and CDR2 YYNGEE. J gave up 1 base and V 0 bases, and 19 bases lay outside the gene matches.

This clone was recorded a few times. This chain links TRBV5-6 with TRBJ1-3, with a possible D match to TRBD1 (5 bases). Germline CDR1 and CDR2: SGHDT and YYEEEE. V lost 4 bases to trimming and J lost 0 bases, with 14 bases between them. CDR3 length equals 16 residues. CDR3 sequence reads: CASSEPGLSSGNTIYF. CDR3 sequence (DNA): TGTGCCAGCAGCGAACCGGGACTGAGCTCTGGAAACACCATATATTTT.

The CDR3 DNA reads as TGTGCCAGCAGCTTGGTACAGGAGAACACTGAAGCTTTCTTT. Its protein is CASSLVQENTEAFF. The chain uses TRBV5-4 and TRBJ1-1; D possibly corresponds to TRBD1 (5 bases). Germline V gives CDR1 SGHNT, CDR2 YYREEE (reference sequence). Between the trimmed V and J ends, which lost 0 bases and 1 base, there was a span of 7 bases. The CDR3 runs 14 residues.

This chain links TRBV28 with TRBJ2-5, with D perhaps matching TRBD1 (5 bases). This CDR3 is built from 14 residues. Germline CDR1 reads MDHEN; CDR2 reads SYDVKM. The V gene lost 6 bases and the J gene lost 3 bases, with 14 bases spanning the gap. The CDR3 region has the DNA TGTGCCAGCAGCCACCCCAGGGATGAAGAGACCCAGTACTTC. Encoded protein: CASSHPRDEETQYF.

The chain couples TRBV9 to TRBJ2-1, with D unclear. Per the germline V gene, CDR1 is SGDLS and CDR2 is YYNGEE. The CDR3 has 15 residues. With 3 bases removed from V and 10 bases from J, the gap between germline ends came to 20 bases. The CDR3 nucleotides read TGTGCCAGCAGCGCAAACAGTCAAGCGAGGCGCGAGCAGTTCTTC. Encoded protein: CASSANSQARREQFF.

This clone was found once. The CDR3 sequence: CASSMGLRETQYF. DNA of the CDR3: TGTGCCAGCTCTATGGGCCTACGAGAGACCCAGTACTTC. The chain combines TRBV19 with TRBJ2-5; no clear D. This CDR3 has 13 residues. V lost 9 bases to trimming and J lost 4 bases, with 15 bases between them. Per germline, CDR1 LNHDA and CDR2 SQIVND (reference sequence).

This clone has a handful of counts. The J gene is TRBJ2-3, the V gene TRBV6-5; 8 positions agree with TRBD2. J gave up 2 bases and V 4 bases, and 5 bases lay outside the gene matches. Germline-derived CDR1 and CDR2 are MNHEY and SVGAGI. CDR3 size: 15 residues. Here the CDR3 reads CASSSSGGVTDTQYF. CDR3 sequence (DNA): TGTGCCAGCAGTTCCTCGGGAGGGGTCACAGATACGCAGTATTTT.

The V call is TRBV5-8, the J call TRBJ2-3; TRBD1 matches 10 bases. Trimming took 4 bases from V and 2 from J; bases not matched to a gene: 7. Germline V gene sequence: CDR1 SGHTS, CDR2 YDEGEE. The CDR3 runs to 16 residues. CDR3 nucleotide sequence: TGTGCCAGCAGCAACAGACAGGGGGCCCTCACAGATACGCAGTATTTT. Amino acids: CASSNRQGALTDTQYF.

The chain couples TRBV4-1 to TRBJ1-1; 9 nucleotides align to TRBD1. The germline CDR1 and CDR2 sequences are MGHRA and YSYEKL. J lost 6 bases, V lost 0 bases, and 5 bases had no gene match. The CDR3 totals 15 residues. The CDR3 DNA reads as TGCGCCAGCAGCCAAGACGGAACAGGGGGCGCTGAAGCTTTCTTT. Its protein is CASSQDGTGGAEAFF.

The chain carries TRBV5-4 and TRBJ1-6, with a possible D match to TRBD1 (6 bases). The germline V gene has CDR1 SGHNT and CDR2 YYREEE (reference sequence). V lost 2 bases and J lost 6, with 12 bases in between. CDR3 size: 15 residues. The CDR3 region is CASSLQRTVNSPLHF. In DNA form, the CDR3 reads TGTGCCAGCAGCTTACAGAGGACAGTTAATTCACCCCTCCACTTT. Drawing the rest from reference TRBV5-4 and TRBJ1-6, the complete variable domain is ETGVTQSPTHLIKTRGQQVTLRCSSQSGHNTVSWYQQALGQGPQFIFQYYREEENGRGNFPPRFSGLQFPNYSSELNVNALELDDSALYLCASSLQRTVNSPLHFGNGTRLTVT.

The V and J genes are TRBV9 and TRBJ2-3; D gene uncertain. Germline V CDR1 and CDR2: SGDLS, YYNGEE. The CDR3 runs 15 residues. The ends were cut back, 0 bases at V and 0 bases at J, with 8 bases in the middle. In nucleotides, the CDR3 is TGTGCCAGCAGCGTAGAGTCACGCAGCACAGATACGCAGTATTTT. This sequence encodes CASSVESRSTDTQYF.

The chain recombines TRBV5-6 with TRBJ1-2; D unclear. The CDR3 loop spans 13 amino acids. CDR1 is SGHDT and CDR2 is YYEEEE in the germline V gene. Deletions cut 1 base from V and 2 bases from J, with 6 bases between. In DNA, the CDR3 is TGTGCCAGCAGCTTGACAGAAAACTATGGCTACACCTTC. Translated: CASSLTENYGYTF.

The chain carries TRBV5-5 and TRBJ1-5; D gene uncertain. V lost 0 bases to trimming and J lost 5 bases, with 9 bases between them. The CDR3 totals 14 residues. The germline gives CDR1 SGHKS, CDR2 YYEKEE (reference sequence). DNA for the CDR3: TGTGCCAGCAGCTTGGTGGAGGTCCATCAGCCCCAGCATTTT. Encoded protein: CASSLVEVHQPQHF.

The rearrangement joins TRBV19 to TRBJ1-5; TRBD1 matches 11 bases. Looked up from germline, CDR1 is LNHDA and CDR2 is SQIVND (reference sequence). With V trimmed by 3 bases and J by 8 bases, 9 bases remained unmatched. CDR3 length: 16 amino acids. CDR3 sequence: CASSIGDRGFLEPQHF. The CDR3 coding sequence is TGTGCCAGTAGTATTGGGGACAGGGGGTTCTTGGAGCCCCAGCATTTT.

The chain combines TRBV19 with TRBJ2-7; the match to TRBD1 covers 7 bases. V was pared by 2 bases and J by 2 bases, with 6 bases of the junction left unmatched. Germline V gene lookup returns CDR1 LNHDA and CDR2 SQIVND (reference sequence). CDR3 size: 15 residues. CDR3 sequence reads: CASSIRTGETYEQYF. As DNA, the CDR3 is TGTGCCAGTAGTATACGGACAGGAGAAACCTACGAGCAGTACTTC.

J is TRBJ1-2 and V is TRBV6-2 or TRBV6-3; perhaps TRBD1 as D (5 bases). From germline, CDR1 is MNHEY and CDR2 SVGEGT. The V and J ends lost 3 bases and 4 bases respectively, with 9 bases between them. The CDR3 spans 13 residues. Here the CDR3 reads CASSYRGVYGYTF. CDR3 nucleotide sequence: TGTGCCAGCAGTTATAGGGGCGTCTATGGCTACACCTTC.

By share of the sample, this clone is medium-sized. The chain carries TRBV3-1 (or the pseudogene TRBV3-2) and TRBJ1-2, with D hard to call. The CDR3 extends over 12 amino acids. CDR1 and CDR2 (germline): LGHDT, YNNKEL (reference sequence). Trimming shortened V by 0 bases and J by 5 bases, and 4 bases separated the two germline ends. The CDR3 region has the DNA TGTGCCAGCAGCCAAGATCCATATGGCTACACCTTC. Translation: CASSQDPYGYTF.

The chain joins TRBV29-1 to TRBJ2-7, with D maybe TRBD2 (5 bases). The germline V gene has CDR1 SQVTM and CDR2 ANQGSEA. The CDR3 sequence is 12 residues long. V dropped 4 bases and J dropped 2 bases, with 9 bases sitting between them. The CDR3 sequence: CSVVSGTYEQYF. CDR3 nucleotide sequence: TGCAGCGTTGTTTCGGGGACCTACGAGCAGTACTTC.